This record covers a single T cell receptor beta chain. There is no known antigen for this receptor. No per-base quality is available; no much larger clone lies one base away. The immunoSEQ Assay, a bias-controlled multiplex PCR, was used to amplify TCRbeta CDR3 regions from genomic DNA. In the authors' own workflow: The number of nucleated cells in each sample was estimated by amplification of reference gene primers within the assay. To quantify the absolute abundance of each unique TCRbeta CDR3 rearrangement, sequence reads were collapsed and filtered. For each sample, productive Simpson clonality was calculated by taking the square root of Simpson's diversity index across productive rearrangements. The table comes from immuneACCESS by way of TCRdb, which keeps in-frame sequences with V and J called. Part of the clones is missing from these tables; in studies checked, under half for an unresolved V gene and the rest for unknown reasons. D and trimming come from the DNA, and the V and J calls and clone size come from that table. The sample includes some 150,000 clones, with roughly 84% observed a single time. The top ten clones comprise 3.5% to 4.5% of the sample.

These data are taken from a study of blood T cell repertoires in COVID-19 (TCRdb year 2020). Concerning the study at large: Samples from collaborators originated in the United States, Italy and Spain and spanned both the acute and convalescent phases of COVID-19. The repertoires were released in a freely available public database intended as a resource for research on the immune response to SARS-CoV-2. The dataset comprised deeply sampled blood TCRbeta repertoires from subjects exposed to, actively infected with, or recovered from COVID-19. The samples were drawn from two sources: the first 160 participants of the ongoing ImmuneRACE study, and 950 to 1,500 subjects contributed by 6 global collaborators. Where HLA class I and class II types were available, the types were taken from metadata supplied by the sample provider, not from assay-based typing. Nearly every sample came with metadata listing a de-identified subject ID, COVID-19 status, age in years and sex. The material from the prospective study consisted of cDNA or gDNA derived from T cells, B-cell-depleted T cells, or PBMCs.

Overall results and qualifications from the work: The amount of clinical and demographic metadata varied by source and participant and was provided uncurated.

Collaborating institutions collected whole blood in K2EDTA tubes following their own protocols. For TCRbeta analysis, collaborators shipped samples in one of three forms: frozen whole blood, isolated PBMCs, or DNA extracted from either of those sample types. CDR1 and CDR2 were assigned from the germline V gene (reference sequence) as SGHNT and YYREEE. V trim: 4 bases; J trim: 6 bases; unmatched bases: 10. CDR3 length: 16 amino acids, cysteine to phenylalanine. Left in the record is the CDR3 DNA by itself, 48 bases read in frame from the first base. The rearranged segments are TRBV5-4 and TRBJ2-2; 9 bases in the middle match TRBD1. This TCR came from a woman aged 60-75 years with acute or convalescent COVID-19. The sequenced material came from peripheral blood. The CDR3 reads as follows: CASSPIGTGYSGELFF. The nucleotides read TGTGCCAGCAGCCCGATCGGGACAGGGTATTCCGGGGAGCTGTTTTTT.